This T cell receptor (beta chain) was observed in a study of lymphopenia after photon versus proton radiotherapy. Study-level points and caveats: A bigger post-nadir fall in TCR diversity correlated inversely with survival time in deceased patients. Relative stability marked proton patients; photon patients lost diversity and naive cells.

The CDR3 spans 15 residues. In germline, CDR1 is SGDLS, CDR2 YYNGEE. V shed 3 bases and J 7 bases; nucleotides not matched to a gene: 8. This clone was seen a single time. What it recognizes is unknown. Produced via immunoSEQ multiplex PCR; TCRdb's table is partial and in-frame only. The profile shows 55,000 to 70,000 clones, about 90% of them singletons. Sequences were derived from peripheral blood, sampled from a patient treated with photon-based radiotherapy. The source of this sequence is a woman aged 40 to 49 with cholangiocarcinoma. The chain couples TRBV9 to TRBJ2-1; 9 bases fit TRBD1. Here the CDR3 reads CASSAVTGGGNEQFF. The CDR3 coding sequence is TGTGCCAGCAGCGCGGTCACAGGGGGCGGGAATGAGCAGTTCTTC.